The 27 T cell receptor beta chains given below trace back to one sample, sequenced in a study of cytomegalovirus exposure and HLA in healthy donors. The PCR had 60 Vbeta and 13 Jbeta primers. Sequenced by immunoSEQ multiplex PCR; TCRdb stores in-frame clones only, minus some. In total, the table holds fewer than 35,000 clones. Sequencing was done on a sample of PBMCs. These receptors all stem from a female donor in good health and CMV-seronegative.

The chain joins TRBV9 to TRBJ1-2; D call uncertain. The V end was cut by 1 base, the J end by 2 bases, with 6 bases between. This CDR3 region has 13 residues. Germline V gene lookup returns CDR1 SGDLS and CDR2 YYNGEE. Here the CDR3 DNA reads TGTGCCAGCAGCGTAAACGGGAACTATGGCTACACCTTC. Translated: CASSVNGNYGYTF.

This sequence joins TRBV7-2 and TRBJ1-1, with D maybe TRBD1 (5 bases). The CDR3 totals 13 residues. The V gene lost 4 bases and the J gene lost 6 bases, with 12 bases spanning the gap. Germline V gene lookup returns CDR1 SGHTA and CDR2 FQGNSA. The CDR3 nucleotides are TGTGCCAGCAGCTCCCTGACAGAGGCTGAAGCTTTCTTT. Amino acids: CASSSLTEAEAFF.

J is TRBJ2-7 and V is TRBV5-1, with 9 bases lining up with TRBD1. The CDR3 covers 16 residues. With 2 bases clipped from V and 2 bases from J, the junction kept 8 bases outside the gene matches. Looked up from germline, CDR1 is SGHRS and CDR2 is YFSETQ. CDR3: CASSLTGTGFTYEQYF. The DNA for the CDR3 is TGCGCCAGCAGCTTAACCGGGACAGGGTTTACCTACGAGCAGTACTTC.

The rearrangement uses TRBV27 and TRBJ1-6, with D possibly matching TRBD1 (6 bases). CDR1 is MNHEY and CDR2 is SMNVEV in the germline V gene (reference sequence). The V end was cut by 8 bases, the J end by 4 bases, with 18 bases between. This CDR3 contains 16 residues. The CDR3 sequence is CASGAFRQAYNSPLHF. The DNA for the CDR3 is TGTGCCAGCGGTGCCTTTAGACAGGCATATAATTCACCCCTCCACTTT.

Concerning this clone: At one end the junction does not follow the germline gene, possibly because of a read error. The same CDR3 is also encoded by other DNA sequences in this sample. The CDR3 region is CASSQLAGAHNEQFF. In nucleotides, the CDR3 is TGTGCCAGCAGCCAACTAGCGGGGGCCCACAATGAGCAGTTCTTC. V is TRBV4-1 and J is TRBJ2-1, with 11 bases matching TRBD2. Germline loops: CDR1 MGHRA, CDR2 YSYEKL. CDR3 size: 15 residues.

The chain employs TRBV5-6 and TRBJ1-5, with no clear D. Germline lookup yields CDR1 SGHDT and CDR2 YYEEEE. V lost 5 bases to trimming and J lost 9 bases, with 21 bases between them. CDR3 length: 15 amino acids. The CDR3 here is CASSYGGLGLRPQHF. The CDR3 DNA reads as TGTGCCAGCAGTTACGGAGGACTGGGTTTACGGCCCCAGCATTTT.

This chain uses TRBV12-5 with TRBJ2-7; a possible D gene is TRBD1 (6 bases). The CDR3 sequence is 14 residues long. V was trimmed by 8 bases and J by 0 bases, leaving 14 bases between them. Germline CDR1 LGHNT, CDR2 FRNRAP. The CDR3 sequence: CASHADRSSYEQYF. The CDR3 DNA sequence: TGTGCTAGTCATGCCGACAGGAGCTCCTACGAGCAGTACTTC.

The chain joins TRBV4-3 to TRBJ2-5; 7 positions match TRBD1. Germline V gives CDR1 LGHNA, CDR2 YSLEER. J gave up 3 bases and V 2 bases, and 3 bases lay outside the gene matches. This CDR3 contains 14 residues. CDR3 loop: CASSQQTGKETQYF. CDR3 sequence (DNA): TGCGCCAGCAGCCAACAGACAGGGAAAGAGACCCAGTACTTC.

The gene calls are TRBV6-5 and TRBJ2-7; D might be TRBD2 (6 bases). Per germline, CDR1 MNHEY and CDR2 SVGAGI. The V gene lost 8 bases and the J gene lost 3 bases, with 8 bases spanning the gap. This CDR3 is 11 amino acids long. The CDR3 sequence is CASLGGYEQYF. The CDR3 DNA sequence: TGTGCCAGCCTGGGGGGCTACGAGCAGTACTTC.

This chain joins TRBV5-6 and TRBJ1-2, with TRBD1 matching over 7 bases. The germline V gene encodes CDR1 SGHDT and CDR2 YYEEEE. The trim removed 0 bases at V and 3 bases at J, leaving 2 bases unmatched. The CDR3 runs 14 residues. The CDR3 spells CASSLGTGDYGYTF. The CDR3, as DNA: TGTGCCAGCAGCTTGGGTACAGGGGACTATGGCTACACCTTC.

The J gene is TRBJ2-3, the V gene TRBV18; tentative D call: TRBD1 (6 bases). Trimming cost V 0 bases and J 6 bases, with 13 bases left between them. This CDR3 contains 15 residues. In germline, CDR1 is KGHSH, CDR2 LQKENI. For the CDR3, the DNA is TGTGCCAGCTCACCACCTCCCCCTACAGGGGATACGCAGTATTTT. This sequence encodes CASSPPPPTGDTQYF.

The chain combines TRBV9 with TRBJ1-1; D is uncertain. V was shortened by 0 bases and J by 4 bases, with 13 bases between the two germline ends. There are 15 residues in the CDR3. Germline V gene sequence: CDR1 SGDLS, CDR2 YYNGEE. The CDR3 nucleotides are TGTGCCAGCAGCGTAGATAACTCCGGCGGCACTGAAGCTTTCTTT. Its protein product is CASSVDNSGGTEAFF.

The chain couples TRBV18 to TRBJ1-3; D might be TRBD1 (6 bases). Germline CDR1 is KGHSH and CDR2 is LQKENI. With 1 base removed from V and 0 bases from J, the gap between germline ends came to 10 bases. The CDR3 is 16 amino acids. The CDR3 coding sequence is TGTGCCAGCTCACCACTAAAGACAGGCTCTGGAAACACCATATATTTT. This gives the protein CASSPLKTGSGNTIYF.

This chain connects TRBV5-6 to TRBJ2-1, with 7 bases lining up with TRBD2. This CDR3 contains 14 residues. Germline V CDR1 and CDR2: SGHDT, YYEEEE. V lost 2 bases, J lost 6 bases, and 5 bases stayed unmatched. The CDR3 loop is CASSFGGGFNEQFF. The CDR3 DNA follows: TGTGCCAGCAGCTTCGGCGGGGGATTCAATGAGCAGTTCTTC.

The chain recombines TRBV6-5 with TRBJ2-1, with TRBD2 as a possible D gene (6 bases). V was pared by 7 bases and J by 6 bases, with 16 bases between. The V gene's germline CDR1 is MNHEY and CDR2 SVGAGI. CDR3 size: 14 residues. This chain's CDR3 is CASKYDGGINEQFF. CDR3 nucleotides: TGTGCCAGCAAGTATGACGGGGGAATCAATGAGCAGTTCTTC.

This chain links TRBV28 with TRBJ2-5, with TRBD2 as a possible D gene (7 bases). The germline V gene has CDR1 MDHEN and CDR2 SYDVKM. CDR3 length: 12 residues. V lost 9 bases to trimming and J lost 1 base, with 9 bases between them. CDR3 residues: CASRGGQETQYF. DNA of the CDR3: TGTGCCAGTAGGGGGGGCCAAGAGACCCAGTACTTC. Full variable domain (rest looked up from reference TRBV28 and TRBJ2-5): DVKVTQSSRYLVKRTGEKVFLECVQDMDHENMFWYRQDPGLGLRLIYFSYDVKMKEKGDIPEGYSVSREKKERFSLILESASTNQTSMYLCASRGGQETQYFGPGTRLLVL.

The rearrangement joins TRBV5-4 to TRBJ2-5; D not certain. The V and J ends lost 4 bases and 3 bases respectively, with 13 bases between them. This CDR3 comprises 14 residues. Germline CDR1 is SGHNT and CDR2 is YYREEE (reference sequence). Here the CDR3 DNA reads TGTGCCAGCAGCCCTGGAAGCAGGAAAGAGACCCAGTACTTC. This encodes CASSPGSRKETQYF. Variable domain in full (rest from reference TRBV5-4 and TRBJ2-5): ETGVTQSPTHLIKTRGQQVTLRCSSQSGHNTVSWYQQALGQGPQFIFQYYREEENGRGNFPPRFSGLQFPNYSSELNVNALELDDSALYLCASSPGSRKETQYFGPGTRLLVL.

This CDR3 is CASSLGEGQGEAFF. The DNA of the CDR3 is TGCGCCAGCAGTCTCGGGGAAGGACAGGGTGAAGCTTTCTTT. The chain links TRBV5-1 to TRBJ1-1, with TRBD1 matching over 8 bases. There are 14 residues in the CDR3. Germline values: CDR1 SGHRS, CDR2 YFSETQ. Trimming at V came to 5 bases and at J to 7 bases, leaving 10 bases not matched to a gene.

V and J are TRBV6-6 and TRBJ1-2; D might be TRBD1 (5 bases). Trimming left V 5 bases short and J 4 bases short, with 14 bases between. The CDR3 is 14 amino acids. The germline V gene has CDR1 MNHNY and CDR2 SVGAGI (reference sequence). In nucleotides, the CDR3 is TGTGCCAGCAGTACCGGACAAATCAGCTATGGCTACACCTTC. It specifies CASSTGQISYGYTF.

The chain uses TRBV25-1 and TRBJ1-5, with a weak D call TRBD1 (5 bases). The germline CDR1 and CDR2 sequences are MGHDK and SYGVNS. The CDR3 has 14 residues. Between the trimmed V and J ends, which lost 8 bases and 0 bases, there was a span of 11 bases. CDR3 protein: CASGTGYSNQPQHF. CDR3 sequence (DNA): TGTGCCAGCGGTACAGGTTATAGCAATCAGCCCCAGCATTTT.

J is TRBJ2-7 and V is TRBV5-6; D not certain. The CDR3 covers 13 residues. From germline, CDR1 is SGHDT and CDR2 YYEEEE. V lost 1 base and J lost 4, with 9 bases in between. The CDR3 DNA reads TGTGCCAGCAGCTTGACAGATACATACGAGCAGTACTTC. Translated: CASSLTDTYEQYF.

The chain couples TRBV19 to TRBJ2-5; D is ambiguous. CDR1 and CDR2 from the germline V gene are LNHDA and SQIVND (reference sequence). This CDR3 comprises 12 residues. Trimming removed 4 bases from V and 0 bases from J, with 3 bases in between. The CDR3 DNA reads as TGTGCCAGTAGTACAAACCAAGAGACCCAGTACTTC. It yields the protein CASSTNQETQYF.

The V call is TRBV7-3, the J call TRBJ2-3; 16 bases fit TRBD2. The V and J ends lost 5 bases and 7 bases, in that order; junction bases with no gene match: 12. CDR1 and CDR2 from the germline V gene are SGHTA and FQGTGA. This CDR3 comprises 18 residues. Here the CDR3 reads CASSPQGTSGGGINTQYF. The CDR3 DNA sequence: TGTGCCAGCAGCCCCCAAGGGACTAGCGGGGGGGGCATCAATACGCAGTATTTT.

The gene calls are TRBV7-6 and TRBJ1-4, with a weak D call TRBD1 (6 bases). The CDR3 is made up of 15 amino acids. V was trimmed by 5 bases and J by 0 bases, leaving 10 bases between them. Germline V CDR1 and CDR2: SGHVS, FNYEAQ. The CDR3 reads CASSIGTTTNEKLFF. The CDR3 DNA is TGTGCCAGCAGCATTGGGACAACAACTAATGAAAAACTGTTTTTT.

V is TRBV7-2 and J is TRBJ1-6; no definite D call. Trimming removed 8 bases at V and 10 bases at J, with 18 bases between. Germline assignment: CDR1 SGHTA and CDR2 FQGNSA. CDR3 size: 14 residues. CDR3 nucleotide sequence: TGTGCCAGCGACCCGGGTCCCGCCTTCTCACCCCTCCACTTT. This codes for CASDPGPAFSPLHF.

The genes are TRBV19 and TRBJ2-3; perhaps TRBD2 as D (7 bases). Trimming removed 5 bases from V and 11 bases from J, with 17 bases in between. The CDR3 runs to 13 residues. The germline V gene has CDR1 LNHDA and CDR2 SQIVND (reference sequence). The CDR3 spells CASSWAGAQLQYF. CDR3 nucleotide sequence: TGTGCCAGTAGTTGGGCGGGGGCCCAGTTGCAGTATTTT.

The rearrangement links TRBV7-6 to TRBJ2-1; D gene unclear. Germline CDR1 SGHVS, CDR2 FNYEAQ. This CDR3 contains 17 residues. Trimming took 1 base from V and 0 from J, leaving 13 bases between them. CDR3 sequence (DNA): TGTGCCAGCAGCTTAGGTCTAGGCCTGACCTCCTACAATGAGCAGTTCTTC. It yields the protein CASSLGLGLTSYNEQFF.